The 27 T cell receptor beta chains given below trace back to one sample, sequenced in a study of blood T cell repertoires in COVID-19 (dated by TCRdb to about 2020). The protocol used for the library was the immunoSEQ multiplex PCR assay. The table comes from immuneACCESS by way of TCRdb, which keeps in-frame sequences with V and J called. Part of the clones is missing from these tables; in studies checked, under half for an unresolved V gene and the rest for unknown reasons. For this sample there are approximately 200,000 clones; more than 80% appear just once. 1.2% of the sample comes from the top ten. The sequencing sample was made of PBMCs or T cells enriched from blood (not recorded which). All receptors derive from a man in his thirties or forties who had recovered from COVID-19.

This rearrangement joins TRBV7-9 to TRBJ2-2, with 14 bases fitting TRBD2. Germline assignment: CDR1 SEHNR and CDR2 FQNEAQ (reference sequence). Trimming at V came to 6 bases and at J to 5 bases, leaving 11 bases not matched to a gene. This CDR3 spans 18 amino acids. DNA for the CDR3: TGTGCCAGCAGTTCGCCGGGACTAGCGGGAGTTGGTACCGGGGAGCTGTTTTTT. Its translation is CASSSPGLAGVGTGELFF.

Only a few counts were recorded for this clone. The rearrangement joins TRBV24-1 to TRBJ2-2; TRBD1 might be the D (5 bases). The CDR3 sequence is 12 residues long. Trimming stripped 8 bases from V and 6 bases from J, with 9 bases between. Germline CDR1 KGHDR, CDR2 SFDVKD. CDR3 coding DNA: TGTGCCACCAAAGACAGCGCCGGGGAGCTGTTTTTT. Protein: CATKDSAGELFF.

As for this clone: Different DNA sequences within this sample yield the same CDR3. This chain links TRBV4-3 with TRBJ2-2; D is unclear. Germline CDR1 reads LGHNA; CDR2 reads YSLEER. The V gene lost 0 bases and the J gene lost 0 bases, with 8 bases spanning the gap. This CDR3 comprises 16 residues. The CDR3 reads CASSQDALANTGELFF. DNA for the CDR3: TGCGCCAGCAGCCAAGATGCACTCGCGAACACCGGGGAGCTGTTTTTT.

Of note for this clone: The sample has other DNA sequences that encode this CDR3 too. V usage is TRBV4-1 and J usage is TRBJ2-7, with D perhaps TRBD2 (7 bases). V lost 4 bases and J 2 bases, leaving 15 bases between the germline ends. From germline, CDR1 is MGHRA and CDR2 YSYEKL. The CDR3 sequence is 15 residues long. The CDR3 region is CASSPGGGRTYEQYF. The CDR3 region has the DNA TGCGCCAGCAGCCCAGGCGGGGGCAGAACCTACGAGCAGTACTTC.

This clone was seen just once. This chain uses TRBV13 with TRBJ2-7, with a tentative D call TRBD1 (5 bases). Germline values: CDR1 PRHDT, CDR2 FYEKMQ (reference sequence). The V gene lost 1 base and the J gene lost 0 bases, with 13 bases spanning the gap. This CDR3 has 16 residues. The CDR3 DNA reads as TGTGCCAGCAGCTTAGCTTGGGGCTCCAGCTCCTACGAGCAGTACTTC. It codes for CASSLAWGSSSYEQYF.

This clone was observed a handful of times. V is TRBV27 and J is TRBJ2-7; 9 positions match TRBD2. V was clipped by 5 bases and J by 0 bases; unmatched bases: 5. Germline CDR1 and CDR2: MNHEY and SMNVEV (reference sequence). CDR3 size: 15 residues. CDR3 amino acids: CASSLAGGPSYEQYF. CDR3 DNA sequence: TGTGCCAGCAGTCTCGCGGGAGGGCCCTCCTACGAGCAGTACTTC.

The V gene is TRBV6-2 or TRBV6-3, the J gene TRBJ2-7, with 7 bases lining up with TRBD1. CDR3 length: 16 amino acids. Germline V gene data show CDR1 as MNHEY and CDR2 as SVGEGT. After removal of 2 bases from V and 6 bases from J, the junction contained 13 bases not matched to a gene. CDR3 residues: CASSYTRNSGTVEQYF. As DNA, the CDR3 is TGTGCCAGCAGTTACACCCGCAATTCCGGGACAGTCGAGCAGTACTTC.

The chain joins TRBV4-1 to TRBJ2-2, with 13 bases that match TRBD2. V shed 1 base and J 7 bases; nucleotides not matched to a gene: 18. The CDR3 contains 21 residues. Germline CDR1 and CDR2: MGHRA and YSYEKL. The CDR3 nucleotides are TGCGCCAGCAGCCAAGCAAAAACGACTAGCGGGAGGTTCTGGGCGAGCGGGGAGCTGTTTTTT. This gives the protein CASSQAKTTSGRFWASGELFF.

This sequence joins TRBV9 and TRBJ1-1; D remains unclear. This CDR3 region has 14 residues. Germline V lookup: CDR1 SGDLS, CDR2 YYNGEE. V lost 0 bases and J 0 bases, leaving 6 bases between the germline ends. CDR3 region: CASSVASVNTEAFF. The CDR3 nucleotides are TGTGCCAGCAGCGTAGCCTCGGTGAACACTGAAGCTTTCTTT.

This chain uses TRBV29-1 with TRBJ1-2; D is unclear. Germline V gene lookup returns CDR1 SQVTM and CDR2 ANQGSEA. Trimming took off 6 bases at V and 8 bases at J, with 13 bases between the two ends. The CDR3 runs 11 residues. The CDR3 DNA is TGCAGCGTAGGAACGGGGTTCGGCTACACCTTC. Protein product: CSVGTGFGYTF. The variable domain in full, completed from reference TRBV29-1 and TRBJ1-2, reads SAVISQKPSRDICQRGTSLTIQCQVDSQVTMMFWYRQQPGQSLTLIATANQGSEATYESGFVIDKFPISRPNLTFSTLTVSNMSPEDSSIYLCSVGTGFGYTFGSGTRLTVV.

The genes are TRBV7-6 and TRBJ2-1; TRBD2 matches at 14 bases. V shed 5 bases and J 0 bases; nucleotides not matched to a gene: 9. This CDR3 spans 19 amino acids. Per the germline V gene, CDR1 is SGHVS and CDR2 is FNYEAQ. CDR3 loop: CASSPWTSGGSSSYNEQFF. CDR3 coding DNA: TGTGCCAGCAGCCCATGGACTAGCGGGGGGTCTAGCTCCTACAATGAGCAGTTCTTC.

The chain carries TRBV13 and TRBJ2-1, with 11 bases identical to TRBD2. Germline V gene data show CDR1 as PRHDT and CDR2 as FYEKMQ (reference sequence). The trim removed 0 bases at V and 14 bases at J, leaving 12 bases unmatched. The CDR3 is 16 amino acids. The CDR3 DNA reads as TGTGCCAGCAGCTTAGGGAATAGACTAGCGGGATTCAATAAGTTCTTC. This codes for CASSLGNRLAGFNKFF.

V usage is TRBV4-1 and J usage is TRBJ2-1; 10 positions agree with TRBD2. Looked up from germline, CDR1 is MGHRA and CDR2 is YSYEKL. Unmatched junction bases numbered 7, after V lost 0 bases and J lost 8 bases. The CDR3 totals 16 residues. Here the CDR3 reads CASSQEELAGTYEQFF. For the CDR3, the DNA is TGCGCCAGCAGCCAAGAAGAACTAGCGGGGACCTATGAGCAGTTCTTC.

J is TRBJ1-5 and V is TRBV19; D may be TRBD1 (5 bases). V dropped 6 bases and J dropped 3 bases, with 15 bases sitting between them. CDR3 length: 15 residues. Germline CDR1 reads LNHDA; CDR2 reads SQIVND (reference sequence). The CDR3 DNA sequence: TGTGCCAGTAGCCACGGACGCGGGGCCAATCAGCCCCAGCATTTT. This encodes CASSHGRGANQPQHF.

J is TRBJ2-7 and V is TRBV18; TRBD1 agrees at 10 bases. The CDR3 is made up of 14 amino acids. V shed 6 bases, J shed 0 bases, and the junction held 2 bases outside the gene matches. The germline CDR1 and CDR2 sequences are KGHSH and LQKENI. The CDR3 loop reads CASSRTGGSYEQYF. For the CDR3, the DNA is TGTGCCAGCTCCAGGACAGGGGGCTCCTACGAGCAGTACTTC.

The CDR3 loop reads CASSSKISRTAKTGELFF. The CDR3 nucleotides read TGTGCCAGCAGCTCTAAAATAAGTCGGACAGCTAAGACCGGGGAGCTGTTTTTT. This chain links TRBV7-9 with TRBJ2-2; tentatively, D is TRBD1 (6 bases). Trimming removed 4 bases from V and 5 bases from J, with 23 bases in between. Germline assignment: CDR1 SEHNR and CDR2 FQNEAQ (reference sequence). The CDR3 loop spans 18 amino acids.

The V and J genes are TRBV4-3 and TRBJ2-1; 9 bases map to TRBD1. Germline values: CDR1 LGHNA, CDR2 YSLEER. The CDR3 has 16 amino acids. Trimming at V came to 3 bases and at J to 7 bases, leaving 10 bases not matched to a gene. CDR3 coding DNA: TGCGCCAGCAGCCAGGAACAGGGGGCGCTTCCTAATGAGCAGTTCTTC. This gives the protein CASSQEQGALPNEQFF.

V and J are TRBV5-1 and TRBJ2-3; TRBD2 matches at 10 bases. The CDR3 is made up of 16 amino acids. J was trimmed by 5 bases and V by 4 bases; bases with no gene match: 10. The germline gives CDR1 SGHRS, CDR2 YFSETQ. The CDR3 nucleotides are TGCGCCAGCAGCCCCCGGGGGAGCGGGAGGGGAGATACGCAGTATTTT. Translation gives CASSPRGSGRGDTQYF.

This clone was counted ten times or more. The rearrangement uses TRBV10-1 and TRBJ2-2; the match to TRBD1 covers 8 bases. Germline CDR1 is WNHNN and CDR2 is SYGVQD (reference sequence). V lost 3 bases to trimming and J lost 3 bases; unmatched junction nucleotides: 3. The CDR3 is made up of 15 amino acids. The CDR3 protein is CASSESDRDTGELFF. In DNA form, the CDR3 reads TGCGCCAGCAGTGAATCGGACAGGGACACCGGGGAGCTGTTTTTT.

This clone appeared once. The CDR3 spells CATSRGTGEFYEQYF. The CDR3 DNA sequence: TGTGCCACCAGCAGGGGGACAGGGGAGTTCTACGAGCAGTACTTC. The chain joins TRBV24-1 to TRBJ2-7; TRBD1 aligns across 10 bases. J gave up 3 bases and V 7 bases, and 8 bases lay outside the gene matches. The CDR3 has 15 residues. Germline assignment: CDR1 KGHDR and CDR2 SFDVKD.

The chain has TRBV30 and TRBJ1-1; no firm D call. The V gene's germline CDR1 is GTSNPN and CDR2 SVGIG (reference sequence). This CDR3 spans 12 amino acids. Trimming shortened V by 6 bases and J by 1 base, and 9 bases separated the two germline ends. The CDR3 DNA sequence: TGTGCCTGTGGACGGGAGAACACTGAAGCTTTCTTT. Translated: CACGRENTEAFF.

This clone was recorded once. This sequence joins TRBV5-4 and TRBJ2-7; weak D call: TRBD1 (5 bases). V was pared by 1 base and J by 6 bases, with 11 bases between. Germline values: CDR1 SGHNT, CDR2 YYREEE (reference sequence). The CDR3 totals 13 residues. CDR3 region: CASSLQLGVEQYF. CDR3 nucleotides: TGTGCCAGCAGCTTGCAGTTAGGGGTCGAGCAGTACTTC. Full variable domain (rest looked up from reference TRBV5-4 and TRBJ2-7): ETGVTQSPTHLIKTRGQQVTLRCSSQSGHNTVSWYQQALGQGPQFIFQYYREEENGRGNFPPRFSGLQFPNYSSELNVNALELDDSALYLCASSLQLGVEQYFGPGTRLTVT.

The CDR3 sequence is CASSTNTKVSGRAVGELFF. The CDR3 coding sequence is TGTGCCAGCAGTACTAACACGAAAGTAAGCGGGAGGGCCGTCGGGGAGCTGTTTTTT. The chain recombines TRBV6-2 or TRBV6-3 with TRBJ2-2; TRBD2 aligns across 10 bases. V was clipped by 5 bases and J by 7 bases; unmatched bases: 19. The CDR3 length is 19 residues. Germline lookup yields CDR1 MNHEY and CDR2 SVGEGT.

Remarks on this clone: Other DNA sequences in the sample encode the same CDR3. V gene TRBV6-5 combines with J gene TRBJ2-5; 9 bases map to TRBD1. The CDR3 extends over 15 amino acids. V trimming: 3 bases; J trimming: 2 bases; junction bases outside the gene matches: 4. Germline assignment: CDR1 MNHEY and CDR2 SVGAGI. The CDR3 reads CASSYGTGLQETQYF. CDR3 sequence (DNA): TGTGCCAGCAGTTATGGGACAGGGCTGCAAGAGACCCAGTACTTC.

The chain joins TRBV4-1 to TRBJ1-1; D is unresolved. V was cut by 4 bases and J by 1 base, with 13 bases left in between. This CDR3 has 15 residues. Looked up from germline, CDR1 is MGHRA and CDR2 is YSYEKL. The CDR3 DNA reads as TGCGCCAGCAGCCTACGGACCCTAGCGAACACTGAAGCTTTCTTT. Translating gives CASSLRTLANTEAFF.

This chain connects TRBV11-2 to TRBJ2-7, with D maybe TRBD1 (5 bases). Germline-derived CDR1 and CDR2 are SGHAT and FQNNGV. Between the trimmed V and J ends, which lost 0 bases and 0 bases, there was a span of 6 bases. The CDR3 contains 14 residues. The CDR3 DNA is TGTGCCAGCAGCTTAGAACAGGTCTCCTACGAGCAGTACTTC. Protein: CASSLEQVSYEQYF.

The chain joins TRBV4-3 to TRBJ1-2; 8 nucleotides agree with TRBD1. Looked up from germline, CDR1 is LGHNA and CDR2 is YSLEER. V dropped 3 bases and J dropped 6; count of bases not matched to a gene: 9. The CDR3 has 15 residues. CDR3 bases: TGCGCCAGCAGCCAGGGCCGGACAGGGATTAATGGCTACACCTTC. Residues: CASSQGRTGINGYTF.